This T cell receptor (beta chain) originates from a study of OX40 agonist ivuxolimab in advanced cancers. Using immunoSEQ multiplex PCR, the repertoire was profiled, and TCRdb retains in-frame clones only, with some absent. Altogether 20,000 to 25,000 clones are present, around nine tenths being singletons, with the ten largest covering around 56%. The germline gives CDR1 SEHNR, CDR2 FQNEAQ (reference sequence). V lost 0 bases and J lost 2; bases outside the gene matches: 6. The CDR3 extends over 16 amino acids. The TCR was taken from an adult with an advanced solid tumor such as melanoma, head and neck, liver or kidney cancer. This sequence joins TRBV7-9 and TRBJ2-7; 8 bases map to TRBD1. Material: CD4+ or CD8+ T cells sorted from blood, obtained in a trial of the OX40 agonist ivuxolimab. CDR3 amino acids: CASSLAPGQGTYEQYF. DNA for the CDR3: TGTGCCAGCAGCTTAGCCCCCGGACAGGGAACCTACGAGCAGTACTTC.